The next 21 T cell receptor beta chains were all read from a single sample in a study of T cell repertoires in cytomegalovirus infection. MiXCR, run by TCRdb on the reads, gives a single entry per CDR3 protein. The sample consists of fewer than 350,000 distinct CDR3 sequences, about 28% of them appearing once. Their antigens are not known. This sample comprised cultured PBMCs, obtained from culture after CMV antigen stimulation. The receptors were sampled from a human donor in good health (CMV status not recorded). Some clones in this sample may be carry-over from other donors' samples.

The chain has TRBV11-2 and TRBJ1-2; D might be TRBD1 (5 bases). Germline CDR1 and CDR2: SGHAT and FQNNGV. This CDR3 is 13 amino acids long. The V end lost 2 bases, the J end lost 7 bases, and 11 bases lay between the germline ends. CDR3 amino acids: CASSLSGTVGYTF. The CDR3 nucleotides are TGTGCCAGCAGCTTATCAGGGACGGTTGGCTACACCTTC.

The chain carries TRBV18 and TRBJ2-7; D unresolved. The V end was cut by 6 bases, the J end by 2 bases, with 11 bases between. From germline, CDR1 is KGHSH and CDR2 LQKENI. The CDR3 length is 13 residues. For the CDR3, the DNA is TGTGCCAGCTCCGCCGACGGTGCCTACGAGCAGTACTTC. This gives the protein CASSADGAYEQYF. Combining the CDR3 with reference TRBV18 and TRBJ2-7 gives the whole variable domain NAGVMQNPRHLVRRRGQEARLRCSPMKGHSHVYWYRQLPEEGLKFMVYLQKENIIDESGMPKERFSAEFPKEGPSILRIQQVVRGDSAAYFCASSADGAYEQYFGPGTRLTVT.

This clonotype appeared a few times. CDR3: CASSPGGFSNQPQHF. The CDR3 nucleotides are TGTGCCAGCAGCCCAGGGGGCTTCAGCAATCAGCCCCAGCATTTT. The chain recombines TRBV5-5 with TRBJ1-5; 8 nucleotides match TRBD1. Germline CDR1 reads SGHKS; CDR2 reads YYEKEE (reference sequence). The CDR3 loop spans 15 amino acids. The V and J ends lost 4 bases and 1 base, in that order; junction bases with no gene match: 4. The variable domain in full, with the rest retrieved from reference TRBV5-5 and TRBJ1-5, is DAGVTQSPTHLIKTRGQQVTLRCSPISGHKSVSWYQQVLGQGPQFIFQYYEKEERGRGNFPDRFSARQFPNYSSELNVNALLLGDSALYLCASSPGGFSNQPQHFGDGTRLSIL.

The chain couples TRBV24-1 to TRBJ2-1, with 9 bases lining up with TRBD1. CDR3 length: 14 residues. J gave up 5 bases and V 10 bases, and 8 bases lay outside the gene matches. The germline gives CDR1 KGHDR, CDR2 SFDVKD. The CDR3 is CATSGTGSDNEQFF. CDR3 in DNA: TGTGCCACGTCCGGGACAGGGTCCGACAATGAGCAGTTCTTC.

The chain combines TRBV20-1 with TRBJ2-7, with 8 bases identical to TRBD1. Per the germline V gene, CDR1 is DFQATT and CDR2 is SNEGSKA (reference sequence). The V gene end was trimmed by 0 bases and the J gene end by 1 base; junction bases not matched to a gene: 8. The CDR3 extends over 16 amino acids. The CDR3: CSARDLGQARSYEQYF. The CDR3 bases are TGCAGTGCTAGAGATCTGGGACAGGCTAGGTCCTACGAGCAGTACTTC.

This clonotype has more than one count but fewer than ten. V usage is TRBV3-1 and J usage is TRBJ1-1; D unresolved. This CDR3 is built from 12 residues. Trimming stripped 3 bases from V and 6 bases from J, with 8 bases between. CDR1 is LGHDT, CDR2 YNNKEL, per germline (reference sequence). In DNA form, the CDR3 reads TGTGCCAGCAGCCACGGGATCTCTGAAGCTTTCTTT. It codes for CASSHGISEAFF.

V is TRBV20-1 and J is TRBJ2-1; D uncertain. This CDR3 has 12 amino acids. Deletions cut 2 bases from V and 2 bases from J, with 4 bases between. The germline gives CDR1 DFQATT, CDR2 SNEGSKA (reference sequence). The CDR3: CSARLTYNEQFF. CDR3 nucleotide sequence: TGCAGTGCTAGACTCACCTACAATGAGCAGTTCTTC.

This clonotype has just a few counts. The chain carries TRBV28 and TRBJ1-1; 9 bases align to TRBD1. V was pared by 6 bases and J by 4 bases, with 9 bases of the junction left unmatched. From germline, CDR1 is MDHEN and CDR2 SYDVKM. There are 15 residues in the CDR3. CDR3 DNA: TGTGCCAGCAGCTGGACAGGGGCGGATTTCACTGAAGCTTTCTTT. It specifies CASSWTGADFTEAFF.

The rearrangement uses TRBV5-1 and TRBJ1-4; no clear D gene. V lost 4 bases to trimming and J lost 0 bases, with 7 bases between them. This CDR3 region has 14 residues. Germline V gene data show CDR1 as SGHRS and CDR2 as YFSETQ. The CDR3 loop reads CASSASSTNEKLFF. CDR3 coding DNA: TGCGCCAGCAGCGCCTCCTCAACTAATGAAAAACTGTTTTTT.

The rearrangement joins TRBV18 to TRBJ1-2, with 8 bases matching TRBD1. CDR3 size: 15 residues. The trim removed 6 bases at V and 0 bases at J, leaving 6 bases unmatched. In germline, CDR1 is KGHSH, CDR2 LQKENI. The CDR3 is CASSLGQGANYGYTF. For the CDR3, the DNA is TGTGCCAGCTCTCTTGGACAGGGAGCTAACTATGGCTACACCTTC.

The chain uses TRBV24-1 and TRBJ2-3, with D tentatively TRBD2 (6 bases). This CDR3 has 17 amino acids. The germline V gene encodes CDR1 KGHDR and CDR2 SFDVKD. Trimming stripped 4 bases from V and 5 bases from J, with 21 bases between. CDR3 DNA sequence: TGTGCCACCAGTGAGCCCTCTAGCGAAGAGGGGATAGATACGCAGTATTTT. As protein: CATSEPSSEEGIDTQYF.

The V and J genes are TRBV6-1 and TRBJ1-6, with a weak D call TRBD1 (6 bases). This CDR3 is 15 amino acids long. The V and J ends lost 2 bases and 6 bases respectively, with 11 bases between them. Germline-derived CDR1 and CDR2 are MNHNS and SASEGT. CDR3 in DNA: TGTGCCAGCAGTGAAATCAGGGGTCGTAATTCACCCCTCCACTTT. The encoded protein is CASSEIRGRNSPLHF.

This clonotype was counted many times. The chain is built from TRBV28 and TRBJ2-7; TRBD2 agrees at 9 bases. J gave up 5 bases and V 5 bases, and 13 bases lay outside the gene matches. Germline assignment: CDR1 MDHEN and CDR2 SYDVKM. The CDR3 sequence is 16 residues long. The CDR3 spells CASSTRVVAGEHEQYF. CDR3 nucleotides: TGTGCCAGCAGTACCCGGGTCGTAGCGGGAGAACACGAGCAGTACTTC. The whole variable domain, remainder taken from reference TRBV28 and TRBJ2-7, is DVKVTQSSRYLVKRTGEKVFLECVQDMDHENMFWYRQDPGLGLRLIYFSYDVKMKEKGDIPEGYSVSREKKERFSLILESASTNQTSMYLCASSTRVVAGEHEQYFGPGTRLTVT.

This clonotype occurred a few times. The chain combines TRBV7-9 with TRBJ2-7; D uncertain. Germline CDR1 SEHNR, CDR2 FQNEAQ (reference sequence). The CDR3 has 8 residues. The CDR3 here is CSLDEQYF. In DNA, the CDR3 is TGTTCCTTGGACGAGCAGTACTTC.

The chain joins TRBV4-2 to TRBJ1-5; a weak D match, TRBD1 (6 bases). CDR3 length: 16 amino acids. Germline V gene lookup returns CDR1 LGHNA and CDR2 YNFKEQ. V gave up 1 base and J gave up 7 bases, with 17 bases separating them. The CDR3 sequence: CASSQGGGGAGQPQHF. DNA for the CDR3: TGTGCCAGCAGCCAAGGCGGTGGGGGGGCAGGACAGCCCCAGCATTTT.

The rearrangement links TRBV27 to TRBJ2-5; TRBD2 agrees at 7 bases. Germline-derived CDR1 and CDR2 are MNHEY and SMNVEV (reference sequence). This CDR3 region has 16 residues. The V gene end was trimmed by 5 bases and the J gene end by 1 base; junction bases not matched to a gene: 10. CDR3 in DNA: TGTGCCAGCAGTCCCCTAGCCACTAGCGTCCAAGAGACCCAGTACTTC. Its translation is CASSPLATSVQETQYF.

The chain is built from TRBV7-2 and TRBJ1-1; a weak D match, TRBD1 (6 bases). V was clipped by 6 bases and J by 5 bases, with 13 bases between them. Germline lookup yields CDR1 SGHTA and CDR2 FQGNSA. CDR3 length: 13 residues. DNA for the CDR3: TGTGCCAGCAGAAAACAGGGAAGGACTGAAGCTTTCTTT. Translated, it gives CASRKQGRTEAFF.

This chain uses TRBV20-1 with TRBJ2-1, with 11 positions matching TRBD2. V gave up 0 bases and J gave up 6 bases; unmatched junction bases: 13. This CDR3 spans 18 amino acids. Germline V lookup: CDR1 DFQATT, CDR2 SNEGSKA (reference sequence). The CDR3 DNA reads TGCAGTGCTAGAGATGCAAGGACTAGCGGGTGGCGGGGCAATGAGCAGTTCTTC. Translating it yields CSARDARTSGWRGNEQFF.

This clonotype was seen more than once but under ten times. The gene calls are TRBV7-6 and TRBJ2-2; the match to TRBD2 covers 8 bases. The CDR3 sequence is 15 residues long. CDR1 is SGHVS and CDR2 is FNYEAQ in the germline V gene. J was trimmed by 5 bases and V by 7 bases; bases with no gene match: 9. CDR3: CASNPAGAWTGELFF. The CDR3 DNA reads TGTGCCAGCAACCCAGCGGGAGCCTGGACCGGGGAGCTGTTTTTT.

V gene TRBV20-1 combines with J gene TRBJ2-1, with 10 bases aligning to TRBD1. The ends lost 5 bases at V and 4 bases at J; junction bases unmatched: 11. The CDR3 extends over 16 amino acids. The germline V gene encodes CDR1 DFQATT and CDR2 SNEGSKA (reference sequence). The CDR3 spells CSAPGQGVFAYNEQFF. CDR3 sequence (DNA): TGCAGTGCTCCCGGACAGGGGGTATTCGCTTACAATGAGCAGTTCTTC.

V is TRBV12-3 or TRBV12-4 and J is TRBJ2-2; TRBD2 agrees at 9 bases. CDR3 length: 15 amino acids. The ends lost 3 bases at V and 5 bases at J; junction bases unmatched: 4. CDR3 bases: TGTGCCAGCAGTTTTGCGGGGGGGCGTACCGGGGAGCTGTTTTTT. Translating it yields CASSFAGGRTGELFF.